The clone carrying this TCR beta chain turned up a few times. What it recognizes is unknown. The TCR beta profiling, which covered VDJ combination and CDR3 sequence, was carried out using genomic DNA as the template. Each CDR3 protein gets one entry after TCRdb re-called the reads with MiXCR. The data hold approximately 200,000 distinct CDR3 sequences, with around 49% observed a single time. The sample is drawn from a study of CD8+CD57+ T cells in acquired aplastic anemia. Study results and caveats: Significance was not reached for CD8+ Simpson's diversity between patients and controls.

The CDR3 covers 15 residues. J lost 4 bases, V lost 6 bases, and 7 bases had no gene match. Germline CDR1 and CDR2: ENHRY and SYGVKD. An expansion of CD8+CD57+ cells by flow cytometry had been shown in patients chosen for sequencing. Sequenced: sorted CD4+, CD8+, or CD8+CD57+ T cells (not recorded which) from PBMCs. The source is a human donor with aplastic anemia. The V and J genes are TRBV10-3 and TRBJ1-2; 11 nucleotides line up with TRBD1. The chain's CDR3 is CAISKPGTGGYGYTF. The DNA of the CDR3 is TGTGCCATCAGCAAACCCGGGACAGGGGGCTATGGCTACACCTTC.